Each of the 8 T cell receptor beta chains below was sequenced from the same sample in a study of Tregs in tolerant kidney transplant recipients (dated by TCRdb to about 2019). Library preparation employed the immunoSEQ multiplex PCR assay. Sourced from immuneACCESS, this table was stored by TCRdb with only in-frame sequences that have V and J called. A share of the clones is absent; for the studies checked, an unresolved V gene accounts for under half, and the remainder has no known explanation. This sample has roughly 250,000 clones in its table, and 84% of those were observed once. About 0.68% of the sample lies in the top ten. Source material: CD4+ T cells from blood. These receptors were collected from a human donor in good health.

This clone was seen only a few times. The J gene is TRBJ1-2, the V gene TRBV13; no definite D call. Germline values: CDR1 PRHDT, CDR2 FYEKMQ (reference sequence). The CDR3 contains 16 residues. With 5 bases removed from V and 4 bases from J, the gap between germline ends came to 20 bases. The CDR3 spells CASSPGSYDPIYGYTF. DNA of the CDR3: TGTGCCAGCAGCCCCGGGTCCTATGATCCCATCTATGGCTACACCTTC. The full variable domain, in which reference TRBV13 and TRBJ1-2 provide the parts outside the CDR3, is AAGVIQSPRHLIKEKRETATLKCYPIPRHDTVYWYQQGPGQDPQFLISFYEKMQSDKGSIPDRFSAQQFSDYHSELNMSSLELGDSALYFCASSPGSYDPIYGYTFGSGTRLTVV.

This clone was observed once. This chain uses TRBV6-6 with TRBJ2-7, with TRBD2 identical over 13 bases. The CDR3 runs 15 residues. J gave up 2 bases and V 6 bases, and 4 bases lay outside the gene matches. Germline assignment: CDR1 MNHNY and CDR2 SVGAGI (reference sequence). The CDR3 sequence: CASSSGTSGTYEQYF. The CDR3 coding sequence is TGTGCCAGCAGCTCCGGGACTAGCGGGACCTACGAGCAGTACTTC.

The chain employs TRBV6-4 and TRBJ1-1; D call uncertain. From germline, CDR1 is MRHNA and CDR2 SNTAGT. The CDR3 length is 14 residues. V was clipped by 5 bases and J by 0 bases, with 10 bases between them. The CDR3 DNA sequence: TGTGCCAGCAGTCTCATGGCAGTGAACACTGAAGCTTTCTTT. This gives the protein CASSLMAVNTEAFF.

This clone came up once. Other DNA sequences in this sample translate to the same CDR3. V is TRBV2 and J is TRBJ1-2; D unclear. The CDR3 spans 12 residues. V was clipped by 4 bases and J by 2 bases, with 5 bases between them. Germline V gives CDR1 SNHLY, CDR2 FYNNEI. For the CDR3, the DNA is TGTGCCAGCAGTGCAGCCAACTATGGCTACACCTTC. Translating it yields CASSAANYGYTF.

The chain combines TRBV11-1 with TRBJ2-5; 11 nucleotides align to TRBD2. The CDR3 loop spans 17 amino acids. Unmatched junction bases numbered 12, after V lost 4 bases and J lost 5 bases. The germline CDR1 and CDR2 sequences are SGHAT and FQDESV (reference sequence). The DNA for the CDR3 is TGTGCCAGCAGCTCCGGAGTTCTGACTAGCGGGATGGAGACCCAGTACTTC. This gives the protein CASSSGVLTSGMETQYF.

This sequence joins TRBV5-4 and TRBJ1-2; D not resolved. There are 15 residues in the CDR3. Between the trimmed V and J ends, which lost 5 bases and 1 base, there was a span of 15 bases. Per the germline V gene, CDR1 is SGHNT and CDR2 is YYREEE (reference sequence). The CDR3 nucleotides read TGTGCCAGCAGTTTCTCCCTCCAGCTTAACTATGGCTACACCTTC. Its protein product is CASSFSLQLNYGYTF.

The V call is TRBV6-6, the J call TRBJ1-6; TRBD1 aligns across 7 bases. CDR3 length equals 15 residues. The germline CDR1 and CDR2 sequences are MNHNY and SVGAGI (reference sequence). Trimming removed 0 bases from V and 6 bases from J; junction bases left unmatched: 2. The CDR3 bases are TGTGCCAGCAGTTACTCGGGACAGCTTAATTCACCCCTCCACTTT. This gives the protein CASSYSGQLNSPLHF.

The sample holds one count of this clone. This chain connects TRBV29-1 to TRBJ2-7; D is possibly TRBD2 (7 bases). Germline V gene data show CDR1 as SQVTM and CDR2 as ANQGSEA. The CDR3 totals 15 residues. The V and J ends lost 5 bases and 5 bases respectively, with 22 bases between them. The CDR3, as DNA: TGCAGCGTTCTTGGGGGCCGGGGGGTCCGCGACGAGCAGTACTTC. It is translated as CSVLGGRGVRDEQYF.